Shown below are 32 T cell receptor beta chains from a single sample sequenced in a study of T cell clonality in common variable immunodeficiency. Findings and limits, study-wide: Fewer deletions and N-nucleotide insertions were reportedly seen in common variable immunodeficiency TCR beta sequences.

Clones were read by immunoSEQ multiplex PCR, and TCRdb kept only the in-frame ones, dropping some. Found here are about 42,000 clones, no singletons; the ten largest cover under 6.5%. These receptors' targets are unknown. The sequencing sample was made of peripheral blood mononuclear cells. The origin of the receptors is a human donor with common variable immunodeficiency.

Many counts were recorded for this clone. The DNA ends 3 residues before the CDR3 does, and the rest of the CDR3 is filled in from the germline J gene. The chain employs TRBV2 and TRBJ2-3; TRBD2 is a possible D gene (6 bases). The CDR3 runs 15 residues. V lost 10 bases and J 0 bases, leaving 17 bases between the germline ends. CDR1 is SNHLY and CDR2 is FYNNEI in the germline V gene. The DNA read from the CDR3 is TGTGCCACCCAGGAAGGGACTTTTAGCACAGATACG. Translation gives CATQEGTFSTDT. The CDR3 in full is CATQEGTFSTDTQYF.

This clone appeared many times. The CDR3 goes on 3 residues after the read ends, and that part is filled in from the germline J gene. The chain is built from TRBV5-1 and TRBJ1-1; D possibly corresponds to TRBD1 (6 bases). With 3 bases removed from V and 7 bases from J, the gap between germline ends came to 19 bases. CDR1 is SGHRS and CDR2 is YFSETQ in the germline V gene. The CDR3 consists of 15 residues. CDR3 in amino acids: CASSYDGTLLGEAFF. CDR3 DNA (partial): TGCGCCAGCAGCTACGACGGGACATTACTTGGTGAA.

This clone was seen a handful of times. Sequencing ends 3 residues short of the CDR3 end; the germline J gene provides the rest. The chain carries TRBV6-1 and TRBJ1-1, with D possibly matching TRBD1 (5 bases). V was pared by 2 bases and J by 3 bases, with 10 bases between. Germline lookup yields CDR1 MNHNS and CDR2 SASEGT. This CDR3 region has 14 residues. The part of the CDR3 DNA that was read is TGTGCCAGCAGTGAAACCCAAGGGGACACTGAA. Translating gives CASSETQGDTE. In full, the CDR3 is CASSETQGDTEAFF.

The sample holds many counts of this clone. The read stops 3 residues short of the end of the CDR3; the missing end is completed from the germline J gene. J is TRBJ2-5 and V is TRBV7-8, with 11 bases that match TRBD2. Germline loops: CDR1 SGHVS, CDR2 FQNEAQ. With V trimmed by 5 bases and J by 2 bases, 7 bases remained unmatched. The CDR3 totals 16 residues. The CDR3 is CASSTLSGRAQETQYF. Incomplete CDR3 DNA: TGTGCCAGCAGCACCCTTAGCGGGAGGGCTCAAGAGACC.

This clone turned up a few times. The read terminates 3 residues before the CDR3 end, so the remaining end is supplied by the germline J gene. The rearrangement uses TRBV19 and TRBJ2-2; no clear D gene. The germline CDR1 and CDR2 sequences are LNHDA and SQIVND (reference sequence). The V and J ends lost 4 bases and 0 bases respectively, with 12 bases between them. The CDR3 is made up of 16 amino acids. The CDR3 bases that were read are TGTGCCAGTAGTAGAACATATACACCGAACACCGGGGAG. It specifies CASSRTYTPNTGE. The whole CDR3 is CASSRTYTPNTGELFF.

Concerning this clone itself: The sequenced fragment ends 3 residues before the CDR3 boundary, so the rest is inferred from the germline J gene. The chain has TRBV29-1 and TRBJ2-7; D not resolved. The CDR3 is 13 residues long. Germline V gene lookup returns CDR1 SQVTM and CDR2 ANQGSEA. The germline V and J ends were trimmed by 6 bases and 2 bases, with 14 bases remaining between them. The CDR3 DNA, read in part, is TGCAGCGTCCTGGGCCTATACACCTACGAG. Residues: CSVLGLYTYE. The whole CDR3 protein reads CSVLGLYTYEQYF.

CDR3 residues: CASIPITESFGAQYF. CDR3 DNA (partial): TGTGCCAGCATTCCCATTACAGAAAGCTTCGGGGCG. The chain recombines TRBV7-9 with TRBJ2-3; D is perhaps TRBD2 (5 bases). The read terminates 3 residues ahead of where the CDR3 ends, so the germline J gene completes it. Looked up from germline, CDR1 is SEHNR and CDR2 is FQNEAQ (reference sequence). The CDR3 runs to 15 residues.

This clone appeared a few times. The CDR3 extends 3 residues past the end of the read, so its final part is completed from the germline J gene. V usage is TRBV6-2 or TRBV6-3 and J usage is TRBJ1-5, with TRBD1 matching 9 bases. The germline V gene has CDR1 MNHEY and CDR2 SVGEGT. J lost 2 bases, V lost 5 bases, and 7 bases had no gene match. The CDR3 is 16 residues long. This chain's CDR3 is CASSMGQGVGNQPQHF. CDR3 bases read: TGTGCCAGCAGTATGGGACAGGGTGTAGGCAATCAGCCC.

In this sample, this clone turned up many times. The missing CDR3 end, 3 residues past where the read stops, is filled in from the germline J gene. The rearrangement joins TRBV20-1 to TRBJ2-5; 7 bases map to TRBD2. J lost 4 bases, V lost 5 bases, and 4 bases had no gene match. The CDR3 contains 12 residues. CDR1 DFQATT and CDR2 SNEGSKA come from the germline V gene (reference sequence). The CDR3: CSAGAGVETQYF. The sequenced CDR3 bases are TGCAGTGCTGGGGCGGGGGTAGAGACC.

This clone was recorded many times. From the germline J gene comes the end of the CDR3, since the read stops 3 residues before it. The chain employs TRBV14 and TRBJ2-1; perhaps TRBD2 as D (5 bases). The CDR3 totals 17 residues. V lost 6 bases and J lost 0, with 18 bases in between. Germline V lookup: CDR1 SGHDN, CDR2 FVKESK. The chain's CDR3 is CASRAAGGWSSYNEQFF. The sequenced part of the CDR3 DNA is TGTGCCAGCAGGGCGGCTGGCGGGTGGAGCTCCTACAATGAG.

In its sample, this clone was seen many times. From the germline J gene comes the end of the CDR3, since the read stops 3 residues before it. The rearrangement joins TRBV5-4 to TRBJ1-4; D call uncertain. The CDR3 loop spans 14 amino acids. Germline V gene sequence: CDR1 SGHNT, CDR2 YYREEE (reference sequence). The V and J ends lost 4 bases and 2 bases respectively, with 9 bases between them. CDR3 DNA (partial): TGTGCCAGCAGCCATGAAGGCACTAATGAAAAA. Its protein is CASSHEGTNEK. The full-length CDR3 reads as CASSHEGTNEKLFF.

This clone was found many times. The read stops 3 residues short of the end of the CDR3; the missing end is completed from the germline J gene. The chain employs TRBV14 and TRBJ1-6, with a tentative D call TRBD1 (5 bases). Germline V gene data show CDR1 as SGHDN and CDR2 as FVKESK. V was shortened by 4 bases and J by 9 bases, with 10 bases between the two germline ends. This CDR3 contains 13 residues. The covered CDR3 bases are TGTGCCAGCAGCCTGGGGGGAGGTTCACCC. It translates to CASSLGGGSP. The complete CDR3 sequence is CASSLGGGSPLHF.

As to this clone: The read ends 3 residues early relative to the CDR3; the germline J gene fills the gap. The J gene is TRBJ2-1, the V gene TRBV20-1; TRBD1 matches at 8 bases. Germline V gene data show CDR1 as DFQATT and CDR2 as SNEGSKA (reference sequence). V was pared by 6 bases and J by 0 bases, with 4 bases of the junction left unmatched. The CDR3 spans 14 residues. CDR3 amino acids: CSAGQGGSYNEQFF. The sequenced CDR3 bases are TGCAGTGCCGGACAGGGAGGCTCCTACAATGAG.

This clone was seen more than once but under ten times. The DNA ends 3 residues before the CDR3 does, and the rest of the CDR3 is filled in from the germline J gene. This chain links TRBV7-2 with TRBJ1-1; D ambiguous. Germline loops: CDR1 SGHTA, CDR2 FQGNSA. The ends were cut back, 4 bases at V and 4 bases at J, with 16 bases in the middle. The length of the CDR3 is 15 residues. The CDR3 loop is CASSSPSYTGTEAFF. CDR3 bases read: TGTGCCAGCAGCTCGCCTTCGTACACGGGCACTGAA.

Note on this clone: The read falls 3 residues short of the CDR3 end, and the missing part is taken from the germline J gene. The V and J genes are TRBV6-2 or TRBV6-3 and TRBJ2-7; TRBD1 aligns across 12 bases. CDR3 size: 15 residues. The V segment lost 2 bases and the J segment 4 bases; nucleotides outside the gene matches: 3. Germline V gene data show CDR1 as MNHEY and CDR2 as SVGEGT. Partial CDR3 DNA: TGTGCCAGCAGTTACCGGGACAGGGGGCGGTACGAG. Its protein is CASSYRDRGRYE. The entire CDR3 is CASSYRDRGRYEQYF.

This clone was counted between two and nine times. The read falls 3 residues short of the CDR3 end, and the missing part is taken from the germline J gene. The V gene is TRBV19, the J gene TRBJ1-2; 12 bases are shared with TRBD1. Germline values: CDR1 LNHDA, CDR2 SQIVND (reference sequence). The CDR3 contains 16 residues. V lost 3 bases to trimming and J lost 5 bases; unmatched junction nucleotides: 7. CDR3 protein: CASSMRGQGAQYGYTF. The CDR3 bases that were read are TGTGCCAGTAGTATGCGGGGACAGGGGGCGCAGTATGGC.

This clone was seen more than once but under ten times. The observed sequence ends 3 residues before the CDR3 terminus, with the missing tail filled in from the germline J gene. The chain carries TRBV30 and TRBJ1-5; unclear D gene. Trimming took 5 bases from V and 7 from J, leaving 15 bases between them. Germline values: CDR1 GTSNPN, CDR2 SVGIG (reference sequence). The CDR3 has 13 residues. CDR3 sequence reads: CAWAPGAWQPQHF. The CDR3 bases that were read are TGTGCCTGGGCCCCTGGAGCGTGGCAGCCC.

At least ten counts were recorded for this clone. The CDR3 end falls 3 residues outside the read, so it is completed with the germline J gene. This chain connects TRBV6-2 or TRBV6-3 to TRBJ2-1; 7 positions match TRBD2. V shed 0 bases, J shed 8 bases, and the junction held 10 bases outside the gene matches. Per the germline V gene, CDR1 is MNHEY and CDR2 is SVGEGT. The CDR3 loop spans 16 amino acids. The CDR3 DNA, read in part, is TGTGCCAGCAGTTACTCGTCTGGCGGGGGAAGGGATGAG. This sequence encodes CASSYSSGGGRDE. In full, the CDR3 is CASSYSSGGGRDEQFF.

In this sample, this clone turned up a few times. The read finishes 3 residues shy of the CDR3 end, and the germline J gene is used to complete it. The rearrangement uses TRBV7-2 and TRBJ2-1; 7 bases are shared with TRBD1. CDR1 is SGHTA and CDR2 is FQGNSA in the germline V gene. Trimming cost V 2 bases and J 7 bases; bases outside gene matches: 8. The CDR3 is 15 residues long. CDR3: CASSLRTGRGNEQFF. CDR3 bases read: TGTGCCAGCAGCTTAAGGACAGGTAGAGGGAATGAG.

This clone was counted a few times. The read terminates 3 residues before the CDR3 end, so the remaining end is supplied by the germline J gene. The V and J genes are TRBV7-2 and TRBJ1-1; D is ambiguous. CDR3 size: 13 residues. V gave up 4 bases and J gave up 0 bases, with 6 bases separating them. Germline assignment: CDR1 SGHTA and CDR2 FQGNSA. Incomplete CDR3 DNA: TGTGCCAGCAGCTCCTTAGTGAACACTGAA. Translation gives CASSSLVNTE. The full CDR3 protein reads CASSSLVNTEAFF.

This clone was seen repeatedly, ten times or more. The read stops 3 residues short of the end of the CDR3; the missing end is completed from the germline J gene. The rearrangement joins TRBV5-1 to TRBJ1-6; 9 bases map to TRBD1. The germline CDR1 and CDR2 sequences are SGHRS and YFSETQ. V shed 2 bases, J shed 6 bases, and the junction held 12 bases outside the gene matches. The CDR3 runs to 18 residues. The CDR3 loop reads CASSLQPPGQGPNSPLHF. CDR3 DNA, as far as it was read: TGCGCCAGCAGCTTACAACCACCGGGACAGGGCCCTAATTCACCC.

This clone was recorded many times. The CDR3 is cut off 3 residues early in the read; its end comes from the germline J gene. This chain uses TRBV11-2 with TRBJ2-5; D unresolved. The CDR3 has 13 residues. Trimming left V 1 base short and J 5 bases short, with 8 bases between. Germline-derived CDR1 and CDR2 are SGHAT and FQNNGV. CDR3 region: CASSLALLETQYF. Partial CDR3 DNA: TGTGCCAGCAGCTTAGCTCTTTTGGAGACC.

This clone was picked up many times. The read gets to within 3 residues of the CDR3 end, and the germline J gene fills in the rest. The rearrangement uses TRBV20-1 and TRBJ1-2, with 8 bases fitting TRBD1. Trimming removed 0 bases from V and 4 bases from J; junction bases left unmatched: 4. Germline CDR1 is DFQATT and CDR2 is SNEGSKA (reference sequence). The CDR3 is made up of 14 amino acids. CDR3 sequence reads: CSARDRGPSYGYTF. The covered CDR3 bases are TGCAGTGCTAGAGACAGGGGGCCATCCTATGGC.

This clone was observed at least ten times. Read coverage stops 3 residues before the CDR3 terminus; the germline J gene supplies the remainder. This sequence joins TRBV4-2 and TRBJ2-1, with 11 bases aligning to TRBD2. CDR3 length: 16 residues. With V trimmed by 5 bases and J by 6 bases, 9 bases remained unmatched. CDR1 is LGHNA, CDR2 YNFKEQ, per germline. The CDR3 region is CASSKLLAGVRNEQFF. The DNA read from the CDR3 is TGTGCCAGCAGCAAACTACTAGCGGGAGTCCGCAATGAG.

This clone was seen at least ten times. The CDR3 end is not reached by the read, which stops 3 residues before it; the germline J gene fills it in. The V call is TRBV5-1, the J call TRBJ2-5; D remains unclear. CDR3 size: 15 residues. In germline, CDR1 is SGHRS, CDR2 YFSETQ. V was pared by 2 bases and J by 5 bases, with 16 bases between. CDR3 sequence: CASSFPEARRETQYF. The sequenced part of the CDR3 DNA is TGCGCCAGCAGCTTCCCCGAAGCGCGAAGGGAGACC.

On this clone itself: The CDR3 extends 3 residues past the end of the read, so its final part is completed from the germline J gene. The chain combines TRBV7-9 with TRBJ2-7; the D gene is possibly TRBD1 (6 bases). Looked up from germline, CDR1 is SEHNR and CDR2 is FQNEAQ (reference sequence). This CDR3 has 15 residues. V lost 3 bases to trimming and J lost 3 bases, with 15 bases between them. The CDR3 DNA, read in part, is TGTGCCAGCAGCTTCGACAGGCAAACTGACTACGAG. Translated, it gives CASSFDRQTDYE. The whole CDR3 protein is CASSFDRQTDYEQYF.

This clone was observed many times. Partial CDR3 DNA: TGTGCCACGTCCGGGACTAGTTACGCCTACGAG. Translation: CATSGTSYAYE. The entire CDR3 is CATSGTSYAYEQYF. The rearrangement joins TRBV28 to TRBJ2-7, with 8 nucleotides matching TRBD2. The read ends 3 residues before the CDR3 terminus; that terminus is restored from the germline J gene. The CDR3 spans 14 residues. Germline V gene data show CDR1 as MDHEN and CDR2 as SYDVKM. J lost 2 bases, V lost 10 bases, and 10 bases had no gene match.

This clone was detected a few times. Read coverage stops 3 residues before the CDR3 terminus; the germline J gene supplies the remainder. This chain uses TRBV5-1 with TRBJ1-4; D is undetermined. The CDR3 totals 16 residues. V was cut by 4 bases and J by 5 bases, with 18 bases left in between. The germline V gene encodes CDR1 SGHRS and CDR2 YFSETQ. Incomplete CDR3 DNA: TGCGCCAGCAGCCTTCAAGCGAGTGGGTCAAATGAAAAA. This encodes CASSLQASGSNEK. The whole CDR3 is CASSLQASGSNEKLFF.

A few counts support this clone. The read stops 3 residues short of the end of the CDR3; the missing end is completed from the germline J gene. The chain is built from TRBV18 and TRBJ1-4; 9 nucleotides align to TRBD1. This CDR3 spans 15 amino acids. With V trimmed by 4 bases and J by 6 bases, 6 bases remained unmatched. Per the germline V gene, CDR1 is KGHSH and CDR2 is LQKENI. This chain's CDR3 is CASSLSTGGDEKLFF. Incomplete CDR3 DNA: TGTGCCAGCTCACTCTCGACAGGGGGTGATGAAAAA. Filled out from reference TRBV18 and TRBJ1-4, the complete variable domain reads NAGVMQNPRHLVRRRGQEARLRCSPMKGHSHVYWYRQLPEEGLKFMVYLQKENIIDESGMPKERFSAEFPKEGPSILRIQQVVRGDSAAYFCASSLSTGGDEKLFFGSGTQLSVL.

With respect to this clone: The read halts 3 residues ahead of the CDR3 end, with the missing end drawn from the germline J gene. V is TRBV6-1 and J is TRBJ2-7; D gene ambiguous. This CDR3 spans 13 amino acids. Trimming stripped 4 bases from V and 2 bases from J, with 9 bases between. Germline assignment: CDR1 MNHNS and CDR2 SASEGT. CDR3 DNA, as far as it was read: TGTGCCAGCAGTGGGGCCAAGACCTACGAG. Translating gives CASSGAKTYE. The complete CDR3 protein is CASSGAKTYEQYF.

This clone was seen repeatedly, ten times or more. The read stops 3 residues short of the end of the CDR3; the missing end is completed from the germline J gene. V gene TRBV30 combines with J gene TRBJ2-7, with 8 bases fitting TRBD1. The J segment lost 2 bases and the V segment lost 3 bases, leaving 9 bases of the junction unmatched. This CDR3 has 15 residues. The V gene's germline CDR1 is GTSNPN and CDR2 SVGIG (reference sequence). CDR3 DNA, as far as it was read: TGTGCCTGGAGCCGAGGACAGGGTAGGACCTACGAG. Residues: CAWSRGQGRTYE. The whole CDR3 protein reads CAWSRGQGRTYEQYF.

This clone was seen more than once but under ten times. One junction end does not reproduce the germline sequence, and a read error may be involved. The CDR3 bases that were read are TGTGCCGGTAGTCCCACCAATGGACAGACGGTCTACGAG. Encoded protein: CAGSPTNGQTVYE. In full, the CDR3 is CAGSPTNGQTVYEQYF. This sequence joins TRBV19 and TRBJ2-7; D possibly corresponds to TRBD1 (6 bases). The sequence runs out 3 residues before the end of the CDR3; the remainder is reconstructed from the germline J gene. The CDR3 loop spans 16 amino acids. Germline CDR1 LNHDA, CDR2 SQIVND (reference sequence).